The sequence of this TCR beta chain was determined in a study of immune evolution from preneoplasia to lung adenocarcinoma. In regard to this clone: Its antigen remains unknown.

Macro-dissection enriched premalignant or tumor cells before nucleic acid extraction. Overall study findings and caveats: KRAS-mutant nodules had the highest T cell clonality. Clonality was highest in normal lung, lower in later-stage lesions apparently. From normal lung to invasive adenocarcinoma, top clone frequencies appeared to decrease.

Sequenced by immunoSEQ multiplex PCR; TCRdb stores in-frame clones only, minus some. The sample has some 3,700 clones, over 75% seen once. V was shortened by 2 bases and J by 5 bases, with 18 bases between the two germline ends. This CDR3 is built from 16 residues. Germline V gives CDR1 SGHAT, CDR2 FQNNGV. The specimen sequenced was FFPE lung adenocarcinoma in situ tissue. The chain combines TRBV11-2 with TRBJ2-5; maybe TRBD2 (5 bases). The TCR originated in a person aged 65 to 79 with lung adenocarcinoma. CDR3 protein: CASSLMSAGTGETQYF. CDR3 coding DNA: TGTGCCAGCAGCTTAATGAGCGCGGGTACGGGGGAGACCCAGTACTTC.